Listed below are T cell receptor beta chains from one sample, sequenced in a study of T cells in Graves' hyperthyroidism and ophthalmopathy. TCRdb re-analysed the multiplex PCR reads in MiXCR, keeping a single row per CDR3 protein. The sample has roughly 570,000 distinct CDR3 sequences, 35% to 55% seen once. Sequenced sample: peripheral blood or thyroid tissue (not recorded which). These receptors were taken from an adult woman with Graves' disease, either hyperthyroidism or ophthalmopathy (not recorded which). Each CDR3 is given with its conserved first and last residue. Each record gives: V gene, clone size, J gene, D gene, CDR3 DNA, CDR3 protein. D genes are given only for firm matches. Clone size is shown for a subset of rows, as once, few, many or a class of expanded clone.

TRBV12-3/TRBV12-4	NA	TRBJ2-5	NA	TGTGCCAGCAGCCCAGGGACCGCACGGGTGACCCAGTACTTC	CASSPGTARVTQYF
TRBV27	NA	TRBJ1-5	TRBD1	TGTGCCAGCAGTTACAGGGGAAACCGGCCCCAGCATTTT	CASSYRGNRPQHF
TRBV7-6	NA	TRBJ2-7	NA	TGTGCCAGCAGTCCACAACCGGGCCTAATATCCTACGAGCAGTACTTC	CASSPQPGLISYEQYF
TRBV7-9	many	TRBJ2-7	NA	TGTGCCAGCAGCTTCCGGGACCTTATAACCTACGAGCAGTACTTC	CASSFRDLITYEQYF
TRBV7-2	NA	TRBJ2-5	TRBD1	TGTGCCAGCAGCTCAGGGACAGGGGTTAGAGAGACCCAGTACTTC	CASSSGTGVRETQYF
TRBV18	NA	TRBJ1-4	TRBD1	TGTGCCAGCTCACCACCCGGACAGGGAAGGGATGAAAAACTGTTTTTT	CASSPPGQGRDEKLFF
TRBV20-1	NA	TRBJ2-5	TRBD2	TGCAGTGCTGGAGACCCCGGGACTGGCGGGAGCGAGACCCAGTACTTC	CSAGDPGTGGSETQYF
TRBV29-1	few	TRBJ2-1	TRBD2	TGCAGCGTTGCAATGACTAGCGGCTACAATGAGCAGTTCTTC	CSVAMTSGYNEQFF
TRBV11-2	NA	TRBJ2-7	TRBD2	TGTGCCAGCAGCCCAAGACTAGCGGGGGGGTTCCCCTACGAGCAGTACTTC	CASSPRLAGGFPYEQYF
TRBV7-6	NA	TRBJ2-7	TRBD2	TGTGCCAGCAGGCCTACTAGCGGGGGGGCTCAGAGCTCCTACGAGCAGTACTTC	CASRPTSGGAQSSYEQYF
TRBV7-8	NA	TRBJ1-6	NA	TGTGCCAGCAGCTTAGCCTACAGGCCAGATAATTCACCCCTCCACTTT	CASSLAYRPDNSPLHF
TRBV2	NA	TRBJ1-1	NA	TGTGCCAGCAGTCTAGGGGTTGACACTGGAAGCTATGAAGCTTTCTTT	CASSLGVDTGSYEAFF
TRBV7-9	once	TRBJ1-5	TRBD1	TGTGCCAGCAGCTTTGGGACAGGGGTGGTTCAGCCCCAGCATTTT	CASSFGTGVVQPQHF
TRBV20-1	many	TRBJ2-7	TRBD2	TGCAGTGCTCGGACTAGCGGGAGGATCGACGAGCAGTACTTC	CSARTSGRIDEQYF
TRBV2	few	TRBJ1-4	TRBD1	TGTGCCAGCTCAACTGGGACAGGGGAAAAACTGTTTTTT	CASSTGTGEKLFF
TRBV19	NA	TRBJ2-5	NA	TGTGCCAGTAGTATCTTTGTAGGAGAAGAGACCCAGTACTTC	CASSIFVGEETQYF
TRBV5-1	NA	TRBJ1-6	NA	TGCGCCAGCAGCCCTTTGGGGGTCAGCTCCTATAATTCACCCCTCCACTTT	CASSPLGVSSYNSPLHF
TRBV12-3/TRBV12-4	many	TRBJ1-5	TRBD1	TGTGCCAGCAGCCGGGGACAGGGTCGGTTCCAGCCCCAGCATTTT	CASSRGQGRFQPQHF
TRBV7-2	many	TRBJ2-7	NA	TGTGCCAGCAGCTCTCACGTCTGGGGAGACTCCTACGAGCAGTACTTC	CASSSHVWGDSYEQYF
TRBV2	NA	TRBJ1-5	NA	TGTGCCAGCAGTGGCAGGGTCCCGTTTCAGCCCCAGCATTTT	CASSGRVPFQPQHF
TRBV2	many	TRBJ2-7	NA	TGTGCCAGCAGTGAAGCGCTGCCAGCTTTTTCTGAGCAGTACTTC	CASSEALPAFSEQYF
TRBV25-1	once	TRBJ2-2	TRBD1	TGTGCTAGAGATCTACAGGGGGACACCGGGGAGCTGTTTTTT	CARDLQGDTGELFF
TRBV12-3/TRBV12-4	NA	TRBJ1-4	NA	TGTGCCAGCAGTGAAGGAGCCGCTAATGAAAAACTGTTTTTT	CASSEGAANEKLFF
TRBV20-1	NA	TRBJ2-5	NA	TGCAGTGCTAGAGAGCCCCAGTACTTC	CSAREPQYF
TRBV20-1	many	TRBJ2-7	TRBD2	TGCAGTGCTACGGATCCCGGGACTAGCGGGTCAGGTTACGAGCAGTACTTC	CSATDPGTSGSGYEQYF
TRBV25-1	NA	TRBJ2-7	NA	TGTGCCAGCAGCCCCGTGGGGGGTCGGGAGGAGCAGTACTTC	CASSPVGGREEQYF
TRBV5-1	once	TRBJ1-2	NA	TGCGCCAGCAGCCGCTTCGGGAACTATGGCTACACCTTC	CASSRFGNYGYTF
TRBV7-2	NA	TRBJ1-2	TRBD1	TGTGCCAGCAGCTTAGGGGGGGGACAGGGCGGCGGCTACACCTTC	CASSLGGGQGGGYTF
TRBV2	NA	TRBJ2-5	TRBD1	TGTGCCAGCAGTGGGTCCGGGACAGGGGGGATCGGTGAGGAGACCCAGTACTTC	CASSGSGTGGIGEETQYF
TRBV15	NA	TRBJ1-2	NA	TGTGCCACCAGCAGAGATGCGGGCAGGGGTTCCGGCTACACCTTC	CATSRDAGRGSGYTF
TRBV25-1	many	TRBJ2-7	NA	TGTGCCAGCAGTGATAACCTCTCCTACGAGCAGTACTTC	CASSDNLSYEQYF
TRBV18	NA	TRBJ1-1	NA	TGTGCCAGCTCACCCTCGGGCCTTTTCTTT	CASSPSGLFF
TRBV5-6	many	TRBJ1-2	NA	TGTGCCAGCAGCTCTCGCGGGACCTACTATGGCTACACCTTC	CASSSRGTYYGYTF
TRBV2	many	TRBJ1-5	TRBD1	TGTGCCAGCAGTGAGAGGGGACAGAATGCAAATCAGCCCCAGCATTTT	CASSERGQNANQPQHF
TRBV28	few	TRBJ2-7	NA	TGTGCCAGCAGTTCCCCCCGCAGGGTGAGCTACGAGCAGTACTTC	CASSSPRRVSYEQYF
TRBV5-1	NA	TRBJ1-4	NA	TGCGCCAGCAGCTTTGGGACTCACAATGAAAAACTGTTTTTT	CASSFGTHNEKLFF
TRBV12-3/TRBV12-4	NA	TRBJ2-7	TRBD1	TGTGCCAGCAGTTATCCTCCGGGACAGGGAGCGCGAGAGCAGTACTTC	CASSYPPGQGAREQYF
TRBV19	NA	TRBJ1-5	TRBD1	TGTGCCAGTAGTCCGTCTGGACAGGCTGCGCCCCAGCATTTT	CASSPSGQAAPQHF
TRBV24-1	few	TRBJ2-1	NA	TGTGCCACCAGTGATTTATCCCCACACCCGAGCTCCTACAATGAGCAGTTCTTC	CATSDLSPHPSSYNEQFF
TRBV12-3/TRBV12-4	many	TRBJ2-5	TRBD1	TGTGCCAGCAGGGGGATGGGACAGGGCTTAGAGACCCAGTACTTC	CASRGMGQGLETQYF
TRBV15	NA	TRBJ1-2	TRBD1	TGTGCCACCAGCAGAGGGGACAGGGGAGAAATCGACTATGGCTACACCTTC	CATSRGDRGEIDYGYTF
TRBV20-1	NA	TRBJ2-2	TRBD2	TGCAGTGCTAGGCGGCCTAGCGGGAGCGACACCGGGGAGCTGTTTTTT	CSARRPSGSDTGELFF
TRBV10-2	NA	TRBJ1-2	TRBD1	TGCGCCAGCAGTCCACAATCGGGACAGAAGATGAATGGCTACACCTTC	CASSPQSGQKMNGYTF
TRBV10-3	few	TRBJ2-3	NA	TGTGCCATCAGTGAGAGGGCAGATACGCAGTATTTT	CAISERADTQYF
TRBV7-8	few	TRBJ2-3	NA	TGTGCCAGCCGAGGGCGTAGCACAGATACGCAGTATTTT	CASRGRSTDTQYF
TRBV20-1	many	TRBJ2-2	TRBD2	TGCAGTGCCCCTTCTAGATCCAAGCGGGATTACACCGGGGAGCTGTTTTTT	CSAPSRSKRDYTGELFF
TRBV7-2	NA	TRBJ1-5	NA	TGTGCCAGCAGCTTACTCGACGGGACTCACACCGGGGAGCCCCAGCATTTT	CASSLLDGTHTGEPQHF
TRBV5-1	many	TRBJ2-7	TRBD2	TGCGCCAGCAGCTTTAGCGGGAGGGCGTACGAGCAGTACTTC	CASSFSGRAYEQYF
TRBV5-1	many	TRBJ1-1	NA	TGCGCCAGCAGCTTGCAACAGGGTGACACTGAAGCTTTCTTT	CASSLQQGDTEAFF
TRBV19	few	TRBJ1-1	NA	TGTGCCACCGGTCCGAGCCTCACTGAAGCTTTCTTT	CATGPSLTEAFF
TRBV5-5	many	TRBJ1-5	NA	TGTGCCAGCAGCTTTTCCGACGAAGAGCCCCAGCATTTT	CASSFSDEEPQHF
TRBV25-1	NA	TRBJ1-2	NA	TGTGCCAGCCACCAGGGCCAGGCTGGTGGCTACACCTTC	CASHQGQAGGYTF
TRBV10-2	many	TRBJ1-2	TRBD1	TGCGCCAGCTGCTCCGGGACAGACCCGTGGGGCTACACCTTC	CASCSGTDPWGYTF
TRBV12-3/TRBV12-4	many	TRBJ2-7	NA	TGTGCCAGCAGTCCCCTCGGGGAGTACTACGAGCAGTACTTC	CASSPLGEYYEQYF